This T cell receptor (beta chain) was recovered during a study of shared clonotypes between healthy human individuals. Study-wide context: Every donor yielded three CD4 naive, three CD4 memory, two CD8 naive and one CD8 memory plate. General study findings and limits: Shared across a handful of donors were approximately 5% of the naive CD4 clonotypes. Among the subsets, naive ones generally showed larger estimated richness than memory ones.

Produced via immunoSEQ multiplex PCR; TCRdb's table is partial and in-frame only. The repertoire holds under 1,900,000 clones, just under 99% seen once, with approximately 0.38% in the top ten. Concerning this clone itself: Its antigen is unknown.

Germline V gives CDR1 SGDLS, CDR2 YYNGEE. Trimming left V 0 bases short and J 6 bases short, with 19 bases between. The CDR3 totals 17 residues. The sequenced material came from naive CD4+ T cells sorted from blood. Subset in this sample: CD45RA+ positively selected. The TCR was taken from a man aged 25 to 40 in good health. The chain links TRBV9 to TRBJ2-1; TRBD1 is a possible D gene (6 bases). CDR3 loop: CASSVAVQGRPGNEQFF. The CDR3, as DNA: TGTGCCAGCAGCGTAGCGGTCCAGGGGCGCCCGGGCAATGAGCAGTTCTTC.